This entry concerns a single T cell receptor beta chain. TCRdb re-analysed the RT-PCR reads in MiXCR, keeping a single row per CDR3 protein. The table lists 800,000 or so distinct CDR3 sequences, 21% of them singletons. The sample comes from a study of response to subunit inactivated influenza vaccine. The ends were cut back, 7 bases at V and 1 base at J, with 10 bases in the middle. CDR1 MNHNY and CDR2 SVGAGI come from the germline V gene (reference sequence). CDR3 size: 13 residues. The rearrangement links TRBV6-6 to TRBJ1-2; no reliable D call. The material was PBMCs from blood, obtained about 5 days after vaccination. The clonotype was recovered from a man in his fifties who received an inactivated influenza vaccine. As DNA, the CDR3 is TGTGCCAGCACGGGAGGTCATAACTATGGCTACACCTTC. Translating gives CASTGGHNYGYTF.